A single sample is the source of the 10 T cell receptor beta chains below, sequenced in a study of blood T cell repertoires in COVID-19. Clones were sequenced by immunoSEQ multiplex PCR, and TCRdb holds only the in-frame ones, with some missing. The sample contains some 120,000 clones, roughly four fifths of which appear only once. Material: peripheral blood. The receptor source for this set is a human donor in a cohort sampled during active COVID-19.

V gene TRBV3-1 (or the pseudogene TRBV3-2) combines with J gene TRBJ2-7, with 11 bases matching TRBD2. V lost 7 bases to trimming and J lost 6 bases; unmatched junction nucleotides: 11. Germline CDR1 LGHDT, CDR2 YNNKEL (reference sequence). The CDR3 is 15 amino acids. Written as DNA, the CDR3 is TGTGCCAGCACCTCAGGAACTAGCGGGAGAGGCGAGCAGTACTTC. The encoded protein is CASTSGTSGRGEQYF.

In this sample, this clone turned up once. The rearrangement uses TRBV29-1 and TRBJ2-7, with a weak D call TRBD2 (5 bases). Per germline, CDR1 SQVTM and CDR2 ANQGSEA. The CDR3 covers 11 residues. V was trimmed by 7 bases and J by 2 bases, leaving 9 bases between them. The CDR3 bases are TGCAGCGCGGGAACAACCTACGAGCAGTACTTC. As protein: CSAGTTYEQYF.

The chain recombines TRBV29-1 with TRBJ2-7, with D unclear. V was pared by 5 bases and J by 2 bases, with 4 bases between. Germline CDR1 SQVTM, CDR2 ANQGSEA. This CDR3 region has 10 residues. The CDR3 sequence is CSVLAYEQYF. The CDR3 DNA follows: TGCAGCGTTTTAGCCTACGAGCAGTACTTC.

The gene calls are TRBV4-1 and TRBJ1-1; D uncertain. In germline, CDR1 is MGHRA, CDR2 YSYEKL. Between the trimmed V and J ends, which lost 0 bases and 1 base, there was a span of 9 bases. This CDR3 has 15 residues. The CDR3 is CASSQDYRPNTEAFF. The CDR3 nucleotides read TGCGCCAGCAGCCAAGATTACAGACCGAACACTGAAGCTTTCTTT.

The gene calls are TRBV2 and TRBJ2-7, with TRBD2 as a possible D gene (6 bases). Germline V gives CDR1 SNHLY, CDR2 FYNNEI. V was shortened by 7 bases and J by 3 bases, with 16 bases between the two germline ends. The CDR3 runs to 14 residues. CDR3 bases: TGTGCCAGCATGGAGGGTGAAAGAAACTACGAGCAGTACTTC. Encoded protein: CASMEGERNYEQYF.

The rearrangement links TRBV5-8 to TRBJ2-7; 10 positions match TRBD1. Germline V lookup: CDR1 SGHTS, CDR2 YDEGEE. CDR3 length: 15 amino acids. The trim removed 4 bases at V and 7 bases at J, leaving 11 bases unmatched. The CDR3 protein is CASSTPGQGPEEQYF. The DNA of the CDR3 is TGTGCCAGCAGCACCCCGGGACAGGGGCCCGAGGAGCAGTACTTC.

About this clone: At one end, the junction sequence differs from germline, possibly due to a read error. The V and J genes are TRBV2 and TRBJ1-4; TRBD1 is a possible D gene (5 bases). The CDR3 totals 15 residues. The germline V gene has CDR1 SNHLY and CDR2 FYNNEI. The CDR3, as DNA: TGTGCCAGCATTGAACCCTCTCCGGGGGGGGAAAAACTGTTTTTT. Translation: CASIEPSPGGEKLFF.

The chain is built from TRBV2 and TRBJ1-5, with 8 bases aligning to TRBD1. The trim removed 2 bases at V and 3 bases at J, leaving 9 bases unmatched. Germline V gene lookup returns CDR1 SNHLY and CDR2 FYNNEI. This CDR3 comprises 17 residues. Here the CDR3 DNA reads TGTGCCAGCAGTGAAAAGGACAGGGTGGGGGTCAATCAGCCCCAGCATTTT. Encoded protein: CASSEKDRVGVNQPQHF.

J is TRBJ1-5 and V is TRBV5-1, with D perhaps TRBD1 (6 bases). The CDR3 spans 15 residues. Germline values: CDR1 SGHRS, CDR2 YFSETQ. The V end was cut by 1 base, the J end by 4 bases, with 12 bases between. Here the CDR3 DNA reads TGCGCCAGCAGCTTGTCAGGGGTAGGAAATCAGCCCCAGCATTTT. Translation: CASSLSGVGNQPQHF.

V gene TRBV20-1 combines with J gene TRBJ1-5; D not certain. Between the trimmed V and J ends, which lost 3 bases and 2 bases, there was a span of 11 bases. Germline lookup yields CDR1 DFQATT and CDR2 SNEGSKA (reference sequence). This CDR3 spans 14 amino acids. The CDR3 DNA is TGCAGTGCTAGTGCGCTCCGGGGCAATCAGCCCCAGCATTTT. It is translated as CSASALRGNQPQHF.